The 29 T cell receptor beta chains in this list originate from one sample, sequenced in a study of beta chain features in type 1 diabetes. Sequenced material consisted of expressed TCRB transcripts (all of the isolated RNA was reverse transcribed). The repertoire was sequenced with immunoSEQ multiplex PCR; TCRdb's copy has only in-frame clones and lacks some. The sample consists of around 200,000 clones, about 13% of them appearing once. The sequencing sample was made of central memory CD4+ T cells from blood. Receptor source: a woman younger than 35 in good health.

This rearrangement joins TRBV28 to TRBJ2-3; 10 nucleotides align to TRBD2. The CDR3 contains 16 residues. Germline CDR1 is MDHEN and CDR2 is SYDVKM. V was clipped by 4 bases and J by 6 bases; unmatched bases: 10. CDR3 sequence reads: CASSSGASGSVDTQYF. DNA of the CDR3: TGTGCCAGCAGTTCGGGTGCTAGCGGGAGTGTTGATACGCAGTATTTT.

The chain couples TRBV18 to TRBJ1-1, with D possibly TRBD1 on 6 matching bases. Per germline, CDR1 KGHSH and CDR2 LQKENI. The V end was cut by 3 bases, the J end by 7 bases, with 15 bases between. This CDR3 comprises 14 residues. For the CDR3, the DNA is TGTGCCAGCTCACCTGAAGGGGGGAGGGGTGAAGCTTTCTTT. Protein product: CASSPEGGRGEAFF. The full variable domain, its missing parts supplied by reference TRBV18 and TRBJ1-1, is NAGVMQNPRHLVRRRGQEARLRCSPMKGHSHVYWYRQLPEEGLKFMVYLQKENIIDESGMPKERFSAEFPKEGPSILRIQQVVRGDSAAYFCASSPEGGRGEAFFGQGTRLTVV.

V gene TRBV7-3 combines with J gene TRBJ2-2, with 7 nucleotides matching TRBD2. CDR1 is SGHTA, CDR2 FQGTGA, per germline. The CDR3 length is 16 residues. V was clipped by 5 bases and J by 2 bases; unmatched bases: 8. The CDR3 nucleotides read TGTGCCAGCAGCCCAATGGCTAGCGGTAACACCGGGGAGCTGTTTTTT. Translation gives CASSPMASGNTGELFF.

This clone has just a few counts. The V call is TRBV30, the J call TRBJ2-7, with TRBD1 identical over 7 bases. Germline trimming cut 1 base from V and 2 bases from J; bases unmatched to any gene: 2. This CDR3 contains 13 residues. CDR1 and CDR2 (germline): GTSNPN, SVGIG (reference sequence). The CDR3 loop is CAWSGTGTYEQYF. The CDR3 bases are TGTGCCTGGAGTGGGACAGGAACCTACGAGCAGTACTTC.

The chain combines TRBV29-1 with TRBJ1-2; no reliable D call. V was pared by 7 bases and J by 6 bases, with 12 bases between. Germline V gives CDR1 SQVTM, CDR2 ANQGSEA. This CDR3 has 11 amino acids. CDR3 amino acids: CSATTLHGYTF. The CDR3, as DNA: TGCAGCGCTACGACACTCCATGGCTACACCTTC.

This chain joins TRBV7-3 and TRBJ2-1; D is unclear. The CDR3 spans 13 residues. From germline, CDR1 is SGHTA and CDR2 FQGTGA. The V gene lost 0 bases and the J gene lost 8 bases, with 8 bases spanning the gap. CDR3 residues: CASSLTRIDEQFF. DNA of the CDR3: TGTGCCAGCAGCTTAACGAGGATAGATGAGCAGTTCTTC.

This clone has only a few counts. CDR3 loop: CASSQLSEANYGYTF. In DNA, the CDR3 is TGTGCCAGCAGCCAATTATCAGAAGCTAACTATGGCTACACCTTC. The chain has TRBV16 and TRBJ1-2, with D unresolved. Between the trimmed V and J ends, which lost 1 base and 0 bases, there was a span of 9 bases. There are 15 residues in the CDR3. CDR1 KGHSY and CDR2 FQNENV come from the germline V gene.

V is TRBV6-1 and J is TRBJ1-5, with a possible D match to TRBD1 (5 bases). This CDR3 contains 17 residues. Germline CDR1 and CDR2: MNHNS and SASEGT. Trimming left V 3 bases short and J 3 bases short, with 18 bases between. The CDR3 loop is CASSEQGIMGINQPQHF. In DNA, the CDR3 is TGTGCCAGCAGTGAGCAGGGAATAATGGGTATCAATCAGCCCCAGCATTTT.

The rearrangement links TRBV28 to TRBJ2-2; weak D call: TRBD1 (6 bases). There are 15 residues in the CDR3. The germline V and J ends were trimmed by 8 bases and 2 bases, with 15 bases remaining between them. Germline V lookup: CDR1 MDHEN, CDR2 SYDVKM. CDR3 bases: TGTGCCAGCCTCGAACAGGGAGCTAACACCGGGGAGCTGTTTTTT. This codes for CASLEQGANTGELFF.

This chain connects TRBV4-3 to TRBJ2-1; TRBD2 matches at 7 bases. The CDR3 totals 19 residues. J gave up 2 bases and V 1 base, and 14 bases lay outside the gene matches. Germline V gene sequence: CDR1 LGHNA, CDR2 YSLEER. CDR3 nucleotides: TGCGCCAGCAGCCAAGTAGTAGCTAGCGGAACCTTTACCTACAATGAGCAGTTCTTC. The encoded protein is CASSQVVASGTFTYNEQFF.

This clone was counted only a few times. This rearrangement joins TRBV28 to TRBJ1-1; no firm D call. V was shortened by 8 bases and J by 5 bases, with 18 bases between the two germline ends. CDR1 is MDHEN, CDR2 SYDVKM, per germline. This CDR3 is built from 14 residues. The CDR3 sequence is CASVAEPGRTEAFF. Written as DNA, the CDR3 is TGTGCCAGCGTGGCTGAGCCGGGGAGGACTGAAGCTTTCTTT.

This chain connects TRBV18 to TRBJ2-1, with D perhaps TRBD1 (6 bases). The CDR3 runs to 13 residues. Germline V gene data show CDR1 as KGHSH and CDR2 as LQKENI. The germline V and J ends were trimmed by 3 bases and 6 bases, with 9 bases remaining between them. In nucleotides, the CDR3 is TGTGCCAGCTCACCTTTACAGGGCAATGAGCAGTTCTTC. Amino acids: CASSPLQGNEQFF.

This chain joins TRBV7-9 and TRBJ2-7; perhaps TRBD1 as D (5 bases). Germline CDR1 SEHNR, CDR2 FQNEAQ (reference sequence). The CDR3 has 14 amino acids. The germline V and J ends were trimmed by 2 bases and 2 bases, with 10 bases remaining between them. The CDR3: CASSLRQHAYEQYF. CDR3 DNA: TGTGCCAGCAGCTTAAGACAGCATGCCTACGAGCAGTACTTC.

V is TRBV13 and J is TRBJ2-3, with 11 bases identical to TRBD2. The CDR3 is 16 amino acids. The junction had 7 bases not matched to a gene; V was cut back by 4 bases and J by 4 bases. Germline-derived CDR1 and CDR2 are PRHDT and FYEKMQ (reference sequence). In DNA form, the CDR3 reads TGTGCCAGCAGCTACCCCGGGACTAGCGGTGCAGATACGCAGTATTTT. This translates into CASSYPGTSGADTQYF. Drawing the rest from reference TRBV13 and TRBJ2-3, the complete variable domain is AAGVIQSPRHLIKEKRETATLKCYPIPRHDTVYWYQQGPGQDPQFLISFYEKMQSDKGSIPDRFSAQQFSDYHSELNMSSLELGDSALYFCASSYPGTSGADTQYFGPGTRLTVL.

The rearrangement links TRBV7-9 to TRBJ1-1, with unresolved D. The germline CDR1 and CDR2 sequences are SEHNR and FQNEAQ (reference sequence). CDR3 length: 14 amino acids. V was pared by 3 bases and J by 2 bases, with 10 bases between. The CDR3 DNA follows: TGTGCCAGCAGCTTGAGCCACCAAAACACTGAAGCTTTCTTT. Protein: CASSLSHQNTEAFF.

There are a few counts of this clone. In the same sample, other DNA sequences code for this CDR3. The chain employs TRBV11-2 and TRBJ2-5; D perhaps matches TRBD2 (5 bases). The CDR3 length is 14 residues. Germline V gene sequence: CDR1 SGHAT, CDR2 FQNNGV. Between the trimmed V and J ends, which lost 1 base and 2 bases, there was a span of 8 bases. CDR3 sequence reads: CASSLVPGQETQYF. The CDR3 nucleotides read TGTGCCAGCAGCTTAGTTCCGGGACAAGAGACCCAGTACTTC.

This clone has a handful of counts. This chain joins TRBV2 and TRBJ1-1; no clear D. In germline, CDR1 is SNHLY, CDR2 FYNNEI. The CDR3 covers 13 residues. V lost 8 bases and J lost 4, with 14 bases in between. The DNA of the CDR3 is TGTGCCAGCTCCTTTGGACGGGGCACTGAAGCTTTCTTT. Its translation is CASSFGRGTEAFF.

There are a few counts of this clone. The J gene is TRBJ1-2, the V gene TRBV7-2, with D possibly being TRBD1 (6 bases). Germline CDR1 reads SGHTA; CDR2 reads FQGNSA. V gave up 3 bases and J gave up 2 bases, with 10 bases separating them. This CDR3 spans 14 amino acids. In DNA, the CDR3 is TGTGCCAGCAGCTTCCTTGACAGGAACTATGGCTACACCTTC. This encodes CASSFLDRNYGYTF.

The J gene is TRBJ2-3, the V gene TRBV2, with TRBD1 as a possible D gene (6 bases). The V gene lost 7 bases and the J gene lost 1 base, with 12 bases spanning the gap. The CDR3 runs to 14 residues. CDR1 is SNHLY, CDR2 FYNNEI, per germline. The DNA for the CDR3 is TGTGCCAGCAACAGGGCCCTTCGCACAGATACGCAGTATTTT. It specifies CASNRALRTDTQYF.

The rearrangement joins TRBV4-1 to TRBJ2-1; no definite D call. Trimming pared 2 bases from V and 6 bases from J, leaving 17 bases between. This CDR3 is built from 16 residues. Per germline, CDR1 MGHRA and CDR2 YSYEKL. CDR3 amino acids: CASSQSSSRYINEQFF. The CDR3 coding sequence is TGCGCCAGCAGCCAAAGTAGCAGTCGGTACATCAATGAGCAGTTCTTC.

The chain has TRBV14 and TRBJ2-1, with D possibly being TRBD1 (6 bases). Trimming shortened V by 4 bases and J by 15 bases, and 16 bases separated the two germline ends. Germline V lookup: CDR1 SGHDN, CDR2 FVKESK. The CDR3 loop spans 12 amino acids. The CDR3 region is CASSRSRTVAFF. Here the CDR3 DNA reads TGTGCCAGCAGCCGGAGCCGGACAGTCGCGTTCTTC.

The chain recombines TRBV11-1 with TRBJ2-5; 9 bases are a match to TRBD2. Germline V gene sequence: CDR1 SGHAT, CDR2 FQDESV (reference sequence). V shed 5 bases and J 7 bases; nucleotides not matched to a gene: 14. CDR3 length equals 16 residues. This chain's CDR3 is CASSPSGGLGIVTQYF. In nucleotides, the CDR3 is TGTGCCAGCAGCCCCAGCGGGGGGCTGGGGATTGTGACCCAGTACTTC.

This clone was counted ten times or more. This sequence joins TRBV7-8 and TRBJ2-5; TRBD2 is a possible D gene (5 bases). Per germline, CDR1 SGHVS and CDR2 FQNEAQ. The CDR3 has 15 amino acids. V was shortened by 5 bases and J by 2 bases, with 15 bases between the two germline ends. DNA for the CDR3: TGTGCCAGCAGCCCCCGGGGTAGTGGGCAAGAGACCCAGTACTTC. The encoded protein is CASSPRGSGQETQYF.

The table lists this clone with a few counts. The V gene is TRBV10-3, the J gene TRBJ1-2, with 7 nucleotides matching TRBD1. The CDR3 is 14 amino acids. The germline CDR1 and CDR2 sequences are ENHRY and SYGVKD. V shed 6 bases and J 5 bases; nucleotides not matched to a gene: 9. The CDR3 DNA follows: TGTGCCATCAGGGGGGACAGCGAATCTTATGGCTACACCTTC. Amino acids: CAIRGDSESYGYTF.

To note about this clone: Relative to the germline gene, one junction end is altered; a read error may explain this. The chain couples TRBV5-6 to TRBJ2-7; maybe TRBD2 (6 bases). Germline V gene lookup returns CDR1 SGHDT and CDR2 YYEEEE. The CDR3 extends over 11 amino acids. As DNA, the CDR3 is TGTGCCAGCAGATTGGGAGGCGAGCAGTACTTC. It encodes CASRLGGEQYF.

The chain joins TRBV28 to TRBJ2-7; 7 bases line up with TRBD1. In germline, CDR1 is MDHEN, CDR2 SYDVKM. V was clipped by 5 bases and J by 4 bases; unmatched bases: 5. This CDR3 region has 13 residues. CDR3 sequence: CASSPPTGYEQYF. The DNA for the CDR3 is TGTGCCAGCAGTCCCCCGACAGGGTACGAGCAGTACTTC.

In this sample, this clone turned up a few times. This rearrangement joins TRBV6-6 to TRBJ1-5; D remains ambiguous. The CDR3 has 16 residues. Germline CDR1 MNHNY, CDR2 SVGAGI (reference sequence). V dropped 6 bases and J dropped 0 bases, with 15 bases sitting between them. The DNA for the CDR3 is TGTGCCAGCAGGGAGACCCATGGAACTAGCAATCAGCCCCAGCATTTT. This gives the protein CASRETHGTSNQPQHF.

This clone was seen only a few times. The CDR3 here is CASTRGGNYEQYF. The CDR3 coding sequence is TGTGCCAGCACCCGGGGGGGGAACTACGAGCAGTACTTC. The rearrangement uses TRBV5-4 and TRBJ2-7; 8 bases are a match to TRBD2. Germline loops: CDR1 SGHNT, CDR2 YYREEE (reference sequence). The trim removed 6 bases at V and 3 bases at J, leaving 5 bases unmatched. This CDR3 region has 13 residues.

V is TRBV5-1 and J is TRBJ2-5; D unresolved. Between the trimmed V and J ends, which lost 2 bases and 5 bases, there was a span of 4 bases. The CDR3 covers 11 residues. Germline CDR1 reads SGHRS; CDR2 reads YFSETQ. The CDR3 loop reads CASSFQETQYF. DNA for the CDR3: TGCGCCAGCAGCTTTCAGGAGACCCAGTACTTC.